This TCR beta chain was recovered during a study of blood T cell repertoires in COVID-19. Study as a whole: Acute-phase and convalescent COVID-19 samples originated in the United States, Italy and Spain. T cells, B-cell-depleted T cells, or PBMCs supplied cDNA or gDNA.

In the study's own analysis: Reference gene primers were amplified, and this amplification served to estimate nucleated cell counts. The data were produced by immunoSEQ multiplex PCR, yet TCRdb's version contains in-frame clones alone and is incomplete. That table supplies the V and J calls and clone size; D and trimming were determined from the DNA. Of about 150,000 clones in the sample, about four fifths were seen once. The CDR3 runs to 16 residues. Germline V CDR1 and CDR2: SGHVS, FQNEAQ. The V gene end was trimmed by 5 bases and the J gene end by 2 bases; junction bases not matched to a gene: 6. This TCR came from a man aged 65 to 85 who had recovered from COVID-19. The source material was peripheral blood. This chain links TRBV7-8 with TRBJ2-2, with 9 bases fitting TRBD1. CDR3 sequence: CASSIGTGINTGELFF. In DNA, the CDR3 is TGTGCCAGCAGCATAGGGACAGGGATAAACACCGGGGAGCTGTTTTTT.